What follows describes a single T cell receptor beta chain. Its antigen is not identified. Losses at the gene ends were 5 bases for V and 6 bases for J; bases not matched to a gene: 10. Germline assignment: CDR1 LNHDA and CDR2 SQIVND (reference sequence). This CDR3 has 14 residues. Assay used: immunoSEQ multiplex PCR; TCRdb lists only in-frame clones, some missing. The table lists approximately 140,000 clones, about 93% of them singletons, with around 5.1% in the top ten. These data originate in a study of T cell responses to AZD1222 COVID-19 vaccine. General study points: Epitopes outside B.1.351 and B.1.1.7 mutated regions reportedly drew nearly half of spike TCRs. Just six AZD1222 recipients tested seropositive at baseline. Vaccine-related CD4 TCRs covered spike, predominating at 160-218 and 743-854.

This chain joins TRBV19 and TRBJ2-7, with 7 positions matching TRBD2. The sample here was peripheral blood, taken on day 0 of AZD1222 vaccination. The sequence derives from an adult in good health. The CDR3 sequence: CASSPGTMGGEQYF. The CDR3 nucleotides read TGTGCCAGTAGTCCCGGGACTATGGGCGGCGAGCAGTACTTC. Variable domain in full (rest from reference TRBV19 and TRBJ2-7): DGGITQSPKYLFRKEGQNVTLSCEQNLNHDAMYWYRQDPGQGLRLIYYSQIVNDFQKGDIAEGYSVSREKKESFPLTVTSAQKNPTAFYLCASSPGTMGGEQYFGPGTRLTVT.